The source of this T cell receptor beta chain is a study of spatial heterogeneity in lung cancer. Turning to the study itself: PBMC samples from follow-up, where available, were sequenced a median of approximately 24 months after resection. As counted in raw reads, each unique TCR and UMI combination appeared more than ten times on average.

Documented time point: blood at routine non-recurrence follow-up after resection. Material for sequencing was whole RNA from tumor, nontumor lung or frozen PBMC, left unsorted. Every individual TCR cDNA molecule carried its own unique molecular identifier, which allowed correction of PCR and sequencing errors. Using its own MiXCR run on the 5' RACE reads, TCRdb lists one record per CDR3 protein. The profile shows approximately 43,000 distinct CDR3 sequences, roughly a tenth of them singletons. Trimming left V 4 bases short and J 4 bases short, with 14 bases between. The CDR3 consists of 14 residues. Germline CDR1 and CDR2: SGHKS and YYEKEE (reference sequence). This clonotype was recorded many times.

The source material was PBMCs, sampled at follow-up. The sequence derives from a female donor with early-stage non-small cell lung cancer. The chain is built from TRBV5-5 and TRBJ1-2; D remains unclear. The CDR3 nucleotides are TGTGCCAGCAGCCCGCGGGCCGCCGGCTATGGCTACACCTTC. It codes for CASSPRAAGYGYTF.